Shown below are 27 T cell receptor beta chains from a single sample sequenced in a study of blood T cell dynamics during melanoma immunotherapy (dated by TCRdb to between 2020 and 2021). The time point label on this specimen signifies: pre-treatment baseline. The library was generated by the immunoSEQ multiplex PCR assay. TCRdb provides this immuneACCESS table in a form limited to in-frame rearrangements. Some clones are lacking; in checked studies, under half of them reflect an unresolved V gene, and why the rest are absent is not known. The sample table contains tens of thousands of clones; only one count was recorded for roughly nine tenths of them. The top ten clonotypes cover 4.6% of the sample. Sequencing was performed on blood, taken from a patient treated with checkpoint blockade. The receptors derive from a human donor with melanoma.

V usage is TRBV4-1 and J usage is TRBJ2-3; tentatively, D is TRBD2 (6 bases). Germline V gene sequence: CDR1 MGHRA, CDR2 YSYEKL. The CDR3 consists of 15 residues. Trimming took off 4 bases at V and 0 bases at J, with 11 bases between the two ends. In nucleotides, the CDR3 is TGCGCCAGCAGCCTCCTAGCGAGAAGCACAGATACGCAGTATTTT. Its protein is CASSLLARSTDTQYF.

The sample holds one count of this clone. V gene TRBV7-2 combines with J gene TRBJ2-2; 8 nucleotides align to TRBD2. V shed 6 bases, J shed 4 bases, and the junction held 7 bases outside the gene matches. Germline loops: CDR1 SGHTA, CDR2 FQGNSA. The CDR3 totals 15 residues. CDR3 sequence reads: CASRNGGAGTGELFF. The CDR3 DNA reads as TGTGCCAGCAGGAACGGGGGGGCGGGCACCGGGGAGCTGTTTTTT.

This clone appeared a single time. The chain couples TRBV19 to TRBJ1-2; 9 bases map to TRBD1. The CDR3 runs to 14 residues. V shed 4 bases, J shed 5 bases, and the junction held 5 bases outside the gene matches. Germline V gene data show CDR1 as LNHDA and CDR2 as SQIVND (reference sequence). CDR3 sequence: CASSKGQGWYGYTF. The DNA of the CDR3 is TGTGCCAGTAGTAAGGGACAGGGTTGGTATGGCTACACCTTC.

This chain joins TRBV5-4 and TRBJ2-1; D is unresolved. The CDR3 runs to 16 residues. Germline V gene lookup returns CDR1 SGHNT and CDR2 YYREEE (reference sequence). V was clipped by 0 bases and J by 0 bases, with 10 bases between them. The CDR3 here is CASSLGRSSSYNEQFF. CDR3 in DNA: TGTGCCAGCAGCTTGGGACGGTCGAGCTCCTACAATGAGCAGTTCTTC.

This clone occurred once. The V gene is TRBV5-4, the J gene TRBJ2-3, with 9 bases fitting TRBD2. The CDR3 runs 16 residues. Trimming at V came to 7 bases and at J to 3 bases, leaving 12 bases not matched to a gene. CDR1 is SGHNT, CDR2 YYREEE, per germline (reference sequence). The CDR3 sequence is CASSLWVSGRTDTQYF. CDR3 coding DNA: TGTGCCAGCTCTCTCTGGGTGAGCGGGAGGACAGATACGCAGTATTTT.

The chain combines TRBV6-1 with TRBJ2-5, with D possibly TRBD2 on 5 matching bases. The better agreement between TRBJ2-7 and the DNA end casts doubt on the J call. Germline V gene lookup returns CDR1 MNHNS and CDR2 SASEGT. The CDR3 extends over 13 amino acids. CDR3 nucleotide sequence: TGTGCCGGGCGGCGCGGGCCCTCCTACGAGCAGTACTTC. Translating it yields CAGRRGPSYEQYF.

The V call is TRBV7-3, the J call TRBJ2-5; no reliable D call. Judging by the DNA end, TRBJ2-7 fits better; the J call may be wrong. The germline CDR1 and CDR2 sequences are SGHTA and FQGTGA. The CDR3 has 13 residues. The CDR3 DNA reads TGTGCCAGCAGCGGCATGGGGAACTCCGAGCAGTACTTC. Its translation: CASSGMGNSEQYF.

The V and J genes are TRBV5-4 and TRBJ2-3, with 13 positions matching TRBD2. Germline CDR1 SGHNT, CDR2 YYREEE (reference sequence). The CDR3 sequence is 15 residues long. The V gene end was trimmed by 6 bases and the J gene end by 4 bases; junction bases not matched to a gene: 5. The DNA of the CDR3 is TGTGCCAGCACCCTTGGACTAGCGGGAGCAGATACGCAGTATTTT. Protein sequence: CASTLGLAGADTQYF.

The chain couples TRBV6-6 to TRBJ2-4, with a tentative D call TRBD2 (6 bases). V was shortened by 10 bases and J by 0 bases, with 10 bases between the two germline ends. The CDR3 consists of 13 residues. CDR1 MNHNY and CDR2 SVGAGI come from the germline V gene (reference sequence). CDR3 DNA sequence: TGTGCCACCGGGACTCTAGCCAAAAACATTCAGTACTTC. Translating it yields CATGTLAKNIQYF.

The chain joins TRBV5-4 to TRBJ1-1, with 8 positions matching TRBD1. V dropped 4 bases and J dropped 1; count of bases not matched to a gene: 3. This CDR3 is 14 amino acids long. The germline V gene has CDR1 SGHNT and CDR2 YYREEE (reference sequence). The CDR3 here is CASSVGQGNTEAFF. As DNA, the CDR3 is TGTGCCAGCAGCGTTGGACAGGGGAACACTGAAGCTTTCTTT.

The chain combines TRBV11-3 with TRBJ1-5, with 9 bases that match TRBD1. This CDR3 spans 15 amino acids. J gave up 9 bases and V 5 bases, and 11 bases lay outside the gene matches. Germline V lookup: CDR1 SGHNT, CDR2 YENEEA. CDR3 sequence (DNA): TGTGCCAGCAGCCCACCGGGACAGGGCTCCTCGCCCCAGCATTTT. Its translation is CASSPPGQGSSPQHF.

This sequence joins TRBV14 and TRBJ1-2, with 11 positions matching TRBD1. The CDR3 is made up of 14 amino acids. J lost 8 bases, V lost 6 bases, and 8 bases had no gene match. Germline V lookup: CDR1 SGHDN, CDR2 FVKESK. CDR3 sequence: CASRRTGGGIGYTF. In DNA, the CDR3 is TGTGCCAGCAGACGGACAGGGGGCGGAATCGGCTACACCTTC.

The CDR3 nucleotides are TGTGCCAGCAGCTTAGGGCAGGGGGACTACGAGCAGTACTTC. Translated: CASSLGQGDYEQYF. The chain uses TRBV7-8 and TRBJ2-7, with TRBD1 identical over 7 bases. Germline CDR1 is SGHVS and CDR2 is FQNEAQ. Unmatched junction bases numbered 3, after V lost 1 base and J lost 3 bases. The CDR3 spans 14 residues.

The chain couples TRBV10-3 to TRBJ2-7; 7 nucleotides match TRBD2. The CDR3 extends over 12 amino acids. CDR1 and CDR2 from the germline V gene are ENHRY and SYGVKD. V shed 11 bases and J 6 bases; nucleotides not matched to a gene: 10. The chain's CDR3 is CASLGGGSEQYF. CDR3 coding DNA: TGTGCCTCCCTGGGGGGGGGATCCGAGCAGTACTTC.

The rearrangement links TRBV6-6 to TRBJ1-2; the D is unclear. Germline-derived CDR1 and CDR2 are MNHNY and SVGAGI (reference sequence). The CDR3 contains 16 residues. V lost 6 bases to trimming and J lost 4 bases, with 21 bases between them. The CDR3 DNA follows: TGTGCCAGCAGGCTTACTTTTGGCAGGAGCCTCTATGGCTACACCTTC. Translating it yields CASRLTFGRSLYGYTF.

The chain joins TRBV25-1 to TRBJ2-7; D is uncertain. The germline V gene has CDR1 MGHDK and CDR2 SYGVNS. V was pared by 8 bases and J by 6 bases, with 14 bases between. The CDR3 covers 12 residues. The CDR3 reads CASRSWTGEQYF. CDR3 in DNA: TGTGCCAGCCGGAGTTGGACGGGCGAGCAGTACTTC.

The chain joins TRBV15 to TRBJ1-5; TRBD1 matches at 7 bases. CDR1 is LNHNV and CDR2 is YYDKDF in the germline V gene (reference sequence). V was clipped by 4 bases and J by 6 bases; unmatched bases: 15. The CDR3 consists of 17 residues. CDR3: CATSTSTDRVLGQPQHF. The DNA of the CDR3 is TGTGCCACCAGCACCTCAACTGACAGGGTATTAGGTCAGCCCCAGCATTTT.

This chain joins TRBV29-1 and TRBJ1-2, with a weak D call TRBD1 (5 bases). The CDR3 has 14 residues. The ends were cut back, 7 bases at V and 2 bases at J, with 17 bases in the middle. The germline gives CDR1 SQVTM, CDR2 ANQGSEA. The chain's CDR3 is CSAEVGVENYGYTF. As DNA, the CDR3 is TGCAGCGCTGAGGTGGGGGTTGAGAACTATGGCTACACCTTC.

This clone was counted once. The V gene is TRBV2, the J gene TRBJ2-4, with D perhaps TRBD2 (5 bases). This CDR3 spans 16 amino acids. The ends were cut back, 8 bases at V and 2 bases at J, with 19 bases in the middle. Germline CDR1 reads SNHLY; CDR2 reads FYNNEI. As DNA, the CDR3 is TGTGCCAGCGATACTTCGGGGATAGGGACCAAAAACATTCAGTACTTC. The encoded protein is CASDTSGIGTKNIQYF.

This chain links TRBV7-3 with TRBJ2-3, with D tentatively TRBD2 (7 bases). Between the trimmed V and J ends, which lost 0 bases and 6 bases, there was a span of 19 bases. The CDR3 length is 17 residues. Looked up from germline, CDR1 is SGHTA and CDR2 is FQGTGA. CDR3 amino acids: CASSLTGGLALVDTQYF. For the CDR3, the DNA is TGTGCCAGCAGCTTAACCGGGGGGCTAGCTCTGGTCGATACGCAGTATTTT.

The chain has TRBV5-8 and TRBJ1-4, with no clear D. CDR3 length equals 15 residues. V lost 0 bases and J lost 0, with 6 bases in between. Germline loops: CDR1 SGHTS, CDR2 YDEGEE. The CDR3 reads CASSLGVATNEKLFF. CDR3 DNA: TGTGCCAGCAGCTTGGGGGTTGCAACTAATGAAAAACTGTTTTTT.

The CDR3 nucleotides are TGTGCCAGCAGCTTTTTTTTTGAGACGCAGAACAATCAGCCCCAGCATTTT. Its protein product is CASSFFFETQNNQPQHF. The genes are TRBV5-8 and TRBJ1-5; D is ambiguous. This CDR3 has 17 amino acids. The germline V gene encodes CDR1 SGHTS and CDR2 YDEGEE. Trimming took off 2 bases at V and 3 bases at J, with 18 bases between the two ends.

The CDR3 DNA reads as TGCGCCAGCAGCTTTCCTCTAGCGGGAGATGGAAATGAGCAGTTCTTC. This translates into CASSFPLAGDGNEQFF. This rearrangement joins TRBV5-1 to TRBJ2-1, with TRBD2 identical over 10 bases. The CDR3 runs 16 residues. CDR1 is SGHRS, CDR2 YFSETQ, per germline. Germline trimming cut 2 bases from V and 7 bases from J; bases unmatched to any gene: 9.

The rearrangement uses TRBV2 and TRBJ1-4; D is uncertain. V lost 6 bases and J 7 bases, leaving 9 bases between the germline ends. Germline V gene sequence: CDR1 SNHLY, CDR2 FYNNEI. The CDR3 extends over 12 amino acids. This chain's CDR3 is CASRWEGEKLFF. CDR3 coding DNA: TGTGCCAGCAGATGGGAAGGTGAAAAACTGTTTTTT. The full variable domain, its missing parts supplied by reference TRBV2 and TRBJ1-4, is EPEVTQTPSHQVTQMGQEVILRCVPISNHLYFYWYRQILGQKVEFLVSFYNNEISEKSEIFDDQFSVERPDGSNFTLKIRSTKLEDSAMYFCASRWEGEKLFFGSGTQLSVL.

The V gene is TRBV5-1, the J gene TRBJ2-2; no reliable D call. The CDR3 runs 16 residues. The V and J ends lost 0 bases and 1 base respectively, with 10 bases between them. The V gene's germline CDR1 is SGHRS and CDR2 YFSETQ. The CDR3 is CASSLDGRLNTGELFF. CDR3 DNA sequence: TGCGCCAGCAGCTTGGATGGGCGGTTGAACACCGGGGAGCTGTTTTTT.

This clone was seen a few times. The V gene is TRBV9, the J gene TRBJ2-1; 8 positions agree with TRBD2. V shed 2 bases and J 3 bases; nucleotides not matched to a gene: 10. The germline gives CDR1 SGDLS, CDR2 YYNGEE. The CDR3 is 17 residues long. CDR3 sequence: CASSVYPAGVGYNEQFF. The CDR3 DNA sequence: TGTGCCAGCAGCGTCTATCCAGCGGGAGTCGGCTACAATGAGCAGTTCTTC.

A few counts support this clone. The chain is built from TRBV11-2 and TRBJ2-7; D might be TRBD1 or TRBD2, each matching 6 bases. Trimming took off 8 bases at V and 3 bases at J, with 14 bases between the two ends. Germline assignment: CDR1 SGHAT and CDR2 FQNNGV. The CDR3 sequence is 13 residues long. In DNA, the CDR3 is TGTGCCAGCCGGGGGCAGCATCTCTACGAGCAGTACTTC. The encoded protein is CASRGQHLYEQYF. Looking up the rest from reference TRBV11-2 and TRBJ2-7 gives the full variable domain: EAGVAQSPRYKIIEKRQSVAFWCNPISGHATLYWYQQILGQGPKLLIQFQNNGVVDDSQLPKDRFSAERLKGVDSTLKIQPAKLEDSAVYLCASRGQHLYEQYFGPGTRLTVT.